The 29 T cell receptor beta chains below were found in one sample sequenced in a study of blood T cell repertoires in COVID-19. Clones were read by immunoSEQ multiplex PCR, and TCRdb kept only the in-frame ones, dropping some. The data hold under 200,000 clones, with about nine tenths observed a single time. The specimen was peripheral blood. These receptors originate from a man in his sixties or seventies with acute or convalescent COVID-19.

The V and J genes are TRBV5-1 and TRBJ2-3; D is undetermined. Looked up from germline, CDR1 is SGHRS and CDR2 is YFSETQ. Deletions cut 2 bases from V and 6 bases from J, with 13 bases between. This CDR3 is 14 amino acids long. CDR3 nucleotides: TGCGCCAGCAGCTTAGTAACCTACTCCGATACGCAGTATTTT. It specifies CASSLVTYSDTQYF.

The genes are TRBV5-1 and TRBJ2-7; 7 bases agree with TRBD2. The CDR3 spans 15 residues. Germline V CDR1 and CDR2: SGHRS, YFSETQ. After removal of 4 bases from V and 3 bases from J, the junction contained 10 bases not matched to a gene. The CDR3 DNA follows: TGCGCCAGCAGCACGGCGCTAGCGGCCTACTACGAGCAGTACTTC. Amino acid sequence: CASSTALAAYYEQYF.

The chain links TRBV5-1 to TRBJ2-2; possible D gene TRBD2, 6 bases. Germline V gene data show CDR1 as SGHRS and CDR2 as YFSETQ. Trimming shortened V by 1 base and J by 7 bases, and 14 bases separated the two germline ends. CDR3 length: 15 amino acids. CDR3 sequence: CASSLKGGWVGELFF. The CDR3 nucleotides read TGCGCCAGCAGCTTGAAGGGAGGTTGGGTCGGGGAGCTGTTTTTT.

The chain joins TRBV2 to TRBJ1-5, with D possibly being TRBD1 (6 bases). The ends were cut back, 7 bases at V and 9 bases at J, with 16 bases in the middle. The germline V gene encodes CDR1 SNHLY and CDR2 FYNNEI. The CDR3 loop spans 13 amino acids. The CDR3 sequence is CASTGGGSGPQHF. CDR3 coding DNA: TGTGCCAGCACTGGGGGCGGTTCGGGGCCCCAGCATTTT.

The chain uses TRBV18 and TRBJ2-7; D might be TRBD1 (7 bases). The CDR3 contains 15 residues. V was cut by 3 bases and J by 6 bases, with 18 bases left in between. Germline CDR1 and CDR2: KGHSH and LQKENI. The CDR3 is CASSPGGGSGGEQYF. The CDR3 DNA follows: TGTGCCAGCTCACCCGGTGGGGGGTCAGGGGGCGAGCAGTACTTC.

The chain recombines TRBV19 with TRBJ2-4; 10 bases align to TRBD2. J gave up 6 bases and V 9 bases, and 17 bases lay outside the gene matches. The CDR3 spans 17 residues. The germline gives CDR1 LNHDA, CDR2 SQIVND (reference sequence). The CDR3 bases are TGTGCCAGCGCGTTGACTAGCGGGTACGGCGAAGGAAACATTCAGTACTTC. Its protein is CASALTSGYGEGNIQYF. Drawing the rest from reference TRBV19 and TRBJ2-4, the complete variable domain is DGGITQSPKYLFRKEGQNVTLSCEQNLNHDAMYWYRQDPGQGLRLIYYSQIVNDFQKGDIAEGYSVSREKKESFPLTVTSAQKNPTAFYLCASALTSGYGEGNIQYFGAGTRLSVL.

This sequence joins TRBV27 and TRBJ1-5; 7 bases are shared with TRBD1. The CDR3 extends over 18 amino acids. J lost 6 bases, V lost 10 bases, and 24 bases had no gene match. The V gene's germline CDR1 is MNHEY and CDR2 SMNVEV (reference sequence). CDR3 DNA sequence: TGTGCCAACAAAACGGGGACAGAAGATCCCCGTTTGAGTCAGCCCCAGCATTTT. Translation: CANKTGTEDPRLSQPQHF.

The genes are TRBV27 and TRBJ1-1; D is unresolved. From germline, CDR1 is MNHEY and CDR2 SMNVEV (reference sequence). The CDR3 covers 14 residues. The V gene lost 1 base and the J gene lost 4 bases, with 10 bases spanning the gap. CDR3 nucleotides: TGTGCCAGCAGTTTATTTGGGCGGGGCACTGAAGCTTTCTTT. This encodes CASSLFGRGTEAFF.

This clone was seen once. V is TRBV7-9 and J is TRBJ2-7; 7 positions agree with TRBD1. CDR1 and CDR2 from the germline V gene are SEHNR and FQNEAQ (reference sequence). The J segment lost 5 bases and the V segment lost 3 bases, leaving 7 bases of the junction unmatched. The CDR3 has 14 amino acids. The CDR3 DNA is TGTGCCAGCAGCTTCGACAGGGTTCTCGACGAGCAGTACTTC. It translates to CASSFDRVLDEQYF.

The chain carries TRBV13 and TRBJ2-7; 7 bases are shared with TRBD2. The CDR3 runs to 15 residues. J gave up 0 bases and V 5 bases, and 7 bases lay outside the gene matches. From germline, CDR1 is PRHDT and CDR2 FYEKMQ (reference sequence). The CDR3 loop is CASSLGGGGSYEQYF. CDR3 DNA: TGTGCCAGCAGCCTGGGCGGGGGAGGCTCCTACGAGCAGTACTTC. Drawing the rest from reference TRBV13 and TRBJ2-7, the complete variable domain is AAGVIQSPRHLIKEKRETATLKCYPIPRHDTVYWYQQGPGQDPQFLISFYEKMQSDKGSIPDRFSAQQFSDYHSELNMSSLELGDSALYFCASSLGGGGSYEQYFGPGTRLTVT.

The chain links TRBV20-1 to TRBJ1-2; a possible D gene is TRBD1 (5 bases). Germline-derived CDR1 and CDR2 are DFQATT and SNEGSKA (reference sequence). The CDR3 spans 11 residues. Trimming removed 5 bases from V and 7 bases from J, with 11 bases in between. Here the CDR3 reads CSALQDPGYTF. Written as DNA, the CDR3 is TGCAGTGCTCTACAGGATCCTGGCTACACCTTC.

J is TRBJ1-6 and V is TRBV19; 8 bases match TRBD1. The CDR3 has 15 amino acids. V shed 8 bases and J 5 bases; nucleotides not matched to a gene: 8. The germline V gene has CDR1 LNHDA and CDR2 SQIVND (reference sequence). The CDR3 sequence: CASRRQGFNNSPLHF. Here the CDR3 DNA reads TGTGCCAGTCGTCGACAGGGGTTTAATAATTCACCCCTCCACTTT.

The gene calls are TRBV9 and TRBJ1-2; D remains ambiguous. V was trimmed by 3 bases and J by 7 bases, leaving 16 bases between them. This CDR3 has 14 residues. CDR1 and CDR2 (germline): SGDLS, YYNGEE. The CDR3 spells CASSATLGAGGYTF. CDR3 nucleotide sequence: TGTGCCAGCAGCGCCACCCTCGGTGCCGGTGGCTACACCTTC.

The rearrangement joins TRBV11-2 to TRBJ1-2, with a weak D call TRBD1 (6 bases). The CDR3 sequence is 14 residues long. V dropped 7 bases and J dropped 4 bases, with 16 bases sitting between them. Germline assignment: CDR1 SGHAT and CDR2 FQNNGV. The chain's CDR3 is CASTTATGSYGYTF. The CDR3 DNA reads as TGTGCCAGCACCACCGCGACAGGTAGCTATGGCTACACCTTC.

This clone was observed a handful of times. The chain links TRBV19 to TRBJ1-6; possibly TRBD1 for D (5 bases). The CDR3 length is 16 residues. CDR1 and CDR2 from the germline V gene are LNHDA and SQIVND (reference sequence). Trimming stripped 2 bases from V and 7 bases from J, with 15 bases between. DNA for the CDR3: TGTGCCAGTAGTATAACGGGGGACCGAATAAATTCACCCCTCCACTTT. It specifies CASSITGDRINSPLHF. The entire variable domain, with the rest obtained from reference TRBV19 and TRBJ1-6, is as follows: DGGITQSPKYLFRKEGQNVTLSCEQNLNHDAMYWYRQDPGQGLRLIYYSQIVNDFQKGDIAEGYSVSREKKESFPLTVTSAQKNPTAFYLCASSITGDRINSPLHFGNGTRLTVT.

This clone was observed a single time. V gene TRBV6-5 combines with J gene TRBJ1-6; D gene unclear. The CDR3 loop spans 15 amino acids. The germline CDR1 and CDR2 sequences are MNHEY and SVGAGI. With 8 bases removed from V and 0 bases from J, the gap between germline ends came to 11 bases. CDR3 residues: CASSTGDSYNSPLHF. The DNA for the CDR3 is TGTGCCAGCTCCACGGGTGACTCCTATAATTCACCCCTCCACTTT.

The genes are TRBV2 and TRBJ1-5; D remains ambiguous. Germline V gene data show CDR1 as SNHLY and CDR2 as FYNNEI. Trimming shortened V by 7 bases and J by 2 bases, and 6 bases separated the two germline ends. This CDR3 is 12 amino acids long. Here the CDR3 reads CASNRGNQPQHF. CDR3 DNA: TGTGCCAGCAACAGAGGCAATCAGCCCCAGCATTTT.

The chain combines TRBV19 with TRBJ2-7, with D possibly TRBD1 on 5 matching bases. The V end lost 4 bases, the J end lost 2 bases, and 15 bases lay between the germline ends. The CDR3 runs to 15 residues. The germline V gene encodes CDR1 LNHDA and CDR2 SQIVND (reference sequence). The CDR3 coding sequence is TGTGCCAGTAGTACTGTGGCGCAGGGCCCCTACGAGCAGTACTTC. Protein sequence: CASSTVAQGPYEQYF.

The chain employs TRBV4-1 and TRBJ1-5; TRBD1 is a possible D gene (6 bases). The CDR3 loop spans 15 amino acids. Germline V gives CDR1 MGHRA, CDR2 YSYEKL. V dropped 5 bases and J dropped 7 bases, with 18 bases sitting between them. CDR3 sequence (DNA): TGCGCCAGCAGCGGGGGCCCCCAATTTCAACAGCCCCAGCATTTT. Translating gives CASSGGPQFQQPQHF.

The V call is TRBV10-3, the J call TRBJ2-1; D is uncertain. V was clipped by 2 bases and J by 2 bases, with 19 bases between them. The CDR3 is 18 amino acids. Germline-derived CDR1 and CDR2 are ENHRY and SYGVKD. The CDR3 sequence is CAISEGSPLKPPYNEQFF. Written as DNA, the CDR3 is TGTGCCATCAGTGAGGGCAGTCCCCTCAAACCCCCCTACAATGAGCAGTTCTTC.

This clone showed up just once. This chain connects TRBV5-1 to TRBJ1-1; D ambiguous. The CDR3 is made up of 13 amino acids. Trimming shortened V by 0 bases and J by 5 bases, and 8 bases separated the two germline ends. In germline, CDR1 is SGHRS, CDR2 YFSETQ. The CDR3 here is CASSLDGATEAFF. Here the CDR3 DNA reads TGCGCCAGCAGCTTGGATGGAGCTACTGAAGCTTTCTTT.

The chain combines TRBV2 with TRBJ1-1, with TRBD1 matching over 9 bases. Germline CDR1 SNHLY, CDR2 FYNNEI. With 8 bases clipped from V and 5 bases from J, the junction kept 6 bases outside the gene matches. There are 13 residues in the CDR3. The CDR3 coding sequence is TGTGCCAGCGTAGGACAGGGGCGGACTGAAGCTTTCTTT. Its protein is CASVGQGRTEAFF.

The genes are TRBV2 and TRBJ2-1; 8 nucleotides align to TRBD2. Germline CDR1 is SNHLY and CDR2 is FYNNEI. This CDR3 spans 17 amino acids. V gave up 5 bases and J gave up 0 bases; unmatched junction bases: 9. The CDR3 region is CASSSPDSGTSYNEQFF. Here the CDR3 DNA reads TGTGCCAGCAGTTCCCCGGATAGCGGGACCTCCTACAATGAGCAGTTCTTC.

The gene calls are TRBV2 and TRBJ2-1, with D perhaps TRBD2 (6 bases). CDR1 is SNHLY, CDR2 FYNNEI, per germline. This CDR3 region has 15 residues. With 2 bases removed from V and 5 bases from J, the gap between germline ends came to 13 bases. The CDR3 DNA reads as TGTGCCAGCAGTGAAAACGGGAGCTGGGACAATGAGCAGTTCTTC. It specifies CASSENGSWDNEQFF. Full variable domain (remainder filled in from reference TRBV2 and TRBJ2-1): EPEVTQTPSHQVTQMGQEVILRCVPISNHLYFYWYRQILGQKVEFLVSFYNNEISEKSEIFDDQFSVERPDGSNFTLKIRSTKLEDSAMYFCASSENGSWDNEQFFGPGTRLTVL.

This chain's CDR3 is CASSLAGGTDTQYF. CDR3 DNA sequence: TGCGCCAGCAGCTTAGCGGGAGGGACAGATACGCAGTATTTT. The rearrangement links TRBV5-1 to TRBJ2-3; 10 bases map to TRBD2. Trimming cost V 2 bases and J 3 bases; bases outside gene matches: 0. CDR3 size: 14 residues. The germline CDR1 and CDR2 sequences are SGHRS and YFSETQ.

The CDR3 spells CASSGYRGVDTQYF. DNA of the CDR3: TGTGCCAGCAGTGGATACCGCGGGGTCGATACGCAGTATTTT. This sequence joins TRBV27 and TRBJ2-3; TRBD2 is a possible D gene (6 bases). Trimming removed 5 bases from V and 6 bases from J, with 15 bases in between. This CDR3 contains 14 residues. Germline V gives CDR1 MNHEY, CDR2 SMNVEV (reference sequence).

The chain couples TRBV7-2 to TRBJ2-7; 7 bases agree with TRBD2. The CDR3 extends over 14 amino acids. After removal of 1 base from V and 7 bases from J, the junction contained 7 bases not matched to a gene. The germline gives CDR1 SGHTA, CDR2 FQGNSA. CDR3 sequence (DNA): TGTGCCAGCAGCTTAGGCGGGGGAGGAAGGGAGCAGTACTTC. Translation: CASSLGGGGREQYF.

The rearrangement joins TRBV5-1 to TRBJ2-3; 15 bases are a match to TRBD2. Germline loops: CDR1 SGHRS, CDR2 YFSETQ. The CDR3 spans 18 residues. After removal of 3 bases from V and 6 bases from J, the junction contained 11 bases not matched to a gene. The CDR3 reads CASSSDPGLAGGADTQYF. In nucleotides, the CDR3 is TGCGCCAGCAGCTCGGACCCCGGACTAGCGGGGGGGGCTGATACGCAGTATTTT.

The rearrangement joins TRBV27 to TRBJ2-4, with D perhaps matching TRBD1 (5 bases). The length of the CDR3 is 16 residues. The germline gives CDR1 MNHEY, CDR2 SMNVEV (reference sequence). The V gene lost 0 bases and the J gene lost 3 bases, with 12 bases spanning the gap. CDR3 sequence: CASSLSWGRGKNIQYF. The CDR3 bases are TGTGCCAGCAGTTTATCTTGGGGTAGGGGCAAAAACATTCAGTACTTC.